The present TCR beta chain was sequenced within a study of shared T cell receptors in the human thymus. This clone was found a few times. Clones were sequenced by immunoSEQ multiplex PCR, and TCRdb holds only the in-frame ones, with some missing. Of some 700,000 clones listed, roughly 90% are singletons. These sequences were also reported in another study, on human thymus T cells. That report adds: Corrective cardiac surgery supplied the resected thymus tissue.

The sequence derives from a boy under three years old with a congenital heart defect. The sample taken for sequencing was thymocytes.

CDR3 nucleotide sequence: TGTGCCACCAGCAGCCCTGGACAGAATGGCTACACCTTC. It is translated as CATSSPGQNGYTF. This chain connects TRBV15 to TRBJ1-2, with TRBD1 as a possible D gene (6 bases). The CDR3 has 13 amino acids. Trimming removed 3 bases from V and 6 bases from J, with 11 bases in between. Per germline, CDR1 LNHNV and CDR2 YYDKDF (reference sequence).